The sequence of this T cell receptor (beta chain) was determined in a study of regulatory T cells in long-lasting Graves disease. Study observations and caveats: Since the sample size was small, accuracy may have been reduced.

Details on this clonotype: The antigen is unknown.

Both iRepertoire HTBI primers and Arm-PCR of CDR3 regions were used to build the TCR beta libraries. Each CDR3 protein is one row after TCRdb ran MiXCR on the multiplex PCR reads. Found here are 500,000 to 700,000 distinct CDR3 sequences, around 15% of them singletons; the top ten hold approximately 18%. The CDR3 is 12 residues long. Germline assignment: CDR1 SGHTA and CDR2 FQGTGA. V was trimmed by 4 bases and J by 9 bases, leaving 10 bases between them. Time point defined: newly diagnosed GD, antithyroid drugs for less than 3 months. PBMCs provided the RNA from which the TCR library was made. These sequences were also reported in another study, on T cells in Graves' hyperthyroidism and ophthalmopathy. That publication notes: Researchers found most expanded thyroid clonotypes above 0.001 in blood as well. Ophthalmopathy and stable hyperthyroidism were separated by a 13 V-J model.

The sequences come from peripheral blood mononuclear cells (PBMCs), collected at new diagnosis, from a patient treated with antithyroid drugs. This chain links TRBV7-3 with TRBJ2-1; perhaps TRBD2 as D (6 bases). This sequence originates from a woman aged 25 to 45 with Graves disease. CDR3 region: CASSSNSGEQFF. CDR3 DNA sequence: TGTGCCAGCAGCTCCAATAGCGGTGAGCAGTTCTTC.